This is a list of T cell receptor beta chains from one sample in a study of blood T cell repertoires in COVID-19. Profiling relied on immunoSEQ multiplex PCR, and the TCRdb table lists in-frame clones only, not all of them. This table has over 65,000 clones, roughly three quarters appearing once. The material sequenced was peripheral blood. Receptors were obtained from a man in his sixties with COVID-19, enrolled during active disease. CDR3s include the opening cysteine and the closing phenylalanine or tryptophan. The D gene is left open where the match is weak. The listing skips clone size in some rows; elsewhere it reads once, few, many or a size class.

CARLAGEFTDTQYF	TGTGCCAGGTTAGCGGGGGAATTCACAGATACGCAGTATTTT	TRBD2	.	TRBV2	TRBJ2-3
CASSEGQGGPYEQYF	TGTGCCAGCAGTGAGGGACAGGGAGGTCCCTACGAGCAGTACTTC	TRBD1	.	TRBV6-1	TRBJ2-7
CAWSGLGVAGDGRYEQYF	TGTGCCTGGAGTGGCCTCGGGGTAGCGGGAGACGGCCGTTACGAGCAGTACTTC	TRBD2	.	TRBV30	TRBJ2-7
CARRLDRGNIQYF	TGTGCCAGAAGACTCGACAGAGGAAACATTCAGTACTTC	.	.	TRBV5-3	TRBJ2-4
CASSLEASGPSTDTQYF	TGTGCCAGCAGCTTGGAGGCTAGCGGCCCTAGCACAGATACGCAGTATTTT	.	.	TRBV12-1	TRBJ2-3
CASSQSGTGETEAFF	TGCGCCAGCAGCCAATCCGGGACAGGGGAAACTGAAGCTTTCTTT	TRBD1	.	TRBV4-3	TRBJ1-1
CASSVMPTYEQYF	TGTGCCAGCAGTGTAATGCCTACCTACGAGCAGTACTTC	.	.	TRBV2	TRBJ2-7
CASRAGSNYGYTF	TGTGCCAGCAGAGCAGGCTCTAACTATGGCTACACCTTC	.	many	TRBV7-9	TRBJ1-2
CASSLGGTVYEQYF	TGCGCCAGCAGCTTGGGGGGGACAGTCTACGAGCAGTACTTC	TRBD1	.	TRBV5-1	TRBJ2-7
CASRGTAIWYNEQFF	TGCGCCAGCAGGGGGACAGCCATATGGTACAATGAGCAGTTCTTC	TRBD1	few	TRBV23-1	TRBJ2-1
CASSFTGDEQYF	TGTGCCAGCAGCTTTACAGGGGACGAGCAGTACTTC	TRBD1	.	TRBV5-5	TRBJ2-7
CASSSDRGWYEQYF	TGTGCCAGCAGTTCTGACAGGGGTTGGTACGAGCAGTACTTC	TRBD1	many	TRBV7-9	TRBJ2-7
CASSVAGRGQETQYF	TGTGCCAGCAGCGTAGCTGGGCGAGGGCAAGAGACCCAGTACTTC	.	few	TRBV9	TRBJ2-5
CASLAGAYNEQFF	TGTGCCAGCCTAGCGGGAGCCTACAATGAGCAGTTCTTC	TRBD2	.	TRBV7-9	TRBJ2-1
CASSLLGAGELFF	TGTGCCAGCAGTTTGTTGGGAGCCGGGGAGCTGTTTTTT	.	.	TRBV12-3/TRBV12-4	TRBJ2-2
CASSLGRLNTEAFF	TGTGCCAGCAGCTTAGGGAGGCTGAACACTGAAGCTTTCTTT	.	.	TRBV11-3	TRBJ1-1
CASSVLQGVYGYTF	TGTGCCAGCAGCGTCCTTCAGGGCGTTTATGGCTACACCTTC	.	once	TRBV7-2	TRBJ1-2
CASSLRTGNQPQHF	TGTGCCAGCAGCCTAAGGACAGGCAATCAGCCCCAGCATTTT	.	.	TRBV13	TRBJ1-5
CASSSGGGTDTQYF	TGTGCCAGTAGTAGCGGGGGGGGGACAGATACGCAGTATTTT	TRBD2	.	TRBV19	TRBJ2-3
CASSTTGVSSYNEQFF	TGTGCCAGCAGCACTACAGGGGTCAGCTCCTACAATGAGCAGTTCTTC	TRBD1	.	TRBV7-3	TRBJ2-1
CASSSPTGISGEQYF	TGCGCCAGCAGCTCCCCCACAGGGATCTCGGGCGAGCAGTACTTC	.	.	TRBV5-1	TRBJ2-7
CASSSIDRGPGELFF	TGCGCCAGCAGCTCCATCGACAGGGGGCCCGGGGAGCTGTTTTTT	TRBD1	.	TRBV4-3	TRBJ2-2
CATSGRDRLNNEQFF	TGTGCCACCAGCGGCCGGGACAGGTTGAACAATGAGCAGTTCTTC	TRBD1	once	TRBV15	TRBJ2-1
CASSLLVVYNEQFF	TGTGCCAGCAGCCTACTAGTGGTGTACAATGAGCAGTTCTTC	.	.	TRBV7-2	TRBJ2-1
CATSRDTSGELFF	TGTGCCACCAGCAGGGACACATCCGGGGAGCTGTTTTTT	.	.	TRBV15	TRBJ2-2
CASSSRGTNTGELFF	TGTGCCAGCAGCAGTAGGGGGACGAACACCGGGGAGCTGTTTTTT	.	few	TRBV3-1/TRBV3-2	TRBJ2-2
CASSVGLREQDTQYF	TGTGCCAGCAGCGTGGGCCTCCGGGAACAGGATACGCAGTATTTT	.	.	TRBV9	TRBJ2-3
CSDNRAGTEAFF	TGCAGCGACAACAGGGCGGGCACTGAAGCTTTCTTT	.	.	TRBV29-1	TRBJ1-1
CASTLGPDRGISETQYF	TGCGCCAGCACCTTGGGCCCCGACAGGGGGATTTCGGAGACCCAGTACTTC	TRBD1	.	TRBV5-1	TRBJ2-5
CASSYDRGKDGYTF	TGCGCCAGCAGTTATGACAGGGGGAAGGATGGCTACACCTTC	TRBD1	.	TRBV5-1	TRBJ1-2
CSATSNRGKTYNEQFF	TGCAGCGCTACCTCGAACAGGGGGAAAACCTACAATGAGCAGTTCTTC	TRBD1	.	TRBV29-1	TRBJ2-1
CASSQEAGHDATNEKLFF	TGTGCCAGCAGCCAAGAGGCCGGACATGATGCAACTAATGAAAAACTGTTTTTT	.	.	TRBV3-1/TRBV3-2	TRBJ1-4
CASSQDLRGYNEQFF	TGTGCCAGCAGCCAAGATCTGCGGGGCTACAATGAGCAGTTCTTC	.	once	TRBV3-1/TRBV3-2	TRBJ2-1
CASSSRRGAVRETQYF	TGTGCCAGCAGCTCAAGGCGGGGGGCCGTCCGCGAGACCCAGTACTTC	TRBD2	.	TRBV5-6	TRBJ2-5
CASTSILLYSPLHF	TGTGCCAGCACCTCCATTTTACTTTATTCACCCCTCCACTTT	.	few	TRBV6-5	TRBJ1-6
CASSLVVDYGYTF	TGCGCCAGCAGCTTGGTCGTAGACTATGGCTACACCTTC	.	.	TRBV5-1	TRBJ1-2
CASSINPGLKNTGELFF	TGTGCCAGTAGTATCAATCCGGGACTTAAAAACACCGGGGAGCTGTTTTTT	.	.	TRBV19	TRBJ2-2
CASSSGTDNEQFF	TGTGCCAGCAGTTCCGGGACAGACAATGAGCAGTTCTTC	TRBD1	.	TRBV27	TRBJ2-1
CASRRQVPSEKLFF	TGTGCCAGCAGGCGTCAAGTGCCTAGTGAAAAACTGTTTTTT	.	.	TRBV2	TRBJ1-4
CASSERTVPSVAKNIQYF	TGTGCCAGCAGTGAACGGACAGTCCCGAGTGTAGCCAAAAACATTCAGTACTTC	.	.	TRBV2	TRBJ2-4
CASSDSGGFSYNEQFF	TGTGCCAGCAGTGACTCGGGGGGATTTTCCTACAATGAGCAGTTCTTC	.	few	TRBV6-4	TRBJ2-1
CASSPLDRVYGYTF	TGCGCCAGCAGCCCTTTGGACAGAGTTTATGGCTACACCTTC	.	.	TRBV5-1	TRBJ1-2
CASRATVSTDTQYF	TGTGCCAGCAGAGCGACAGTCAGCACAGATACGCAGTATTTT	.	.	TRBV5-4	TRBJ2-3
CASSGWTSGHYEQYF	TGTGCCAGCAGCGGCTGGACTAGCGGACACTACGAGCAGTACTTC	TRBD2	.	TRBV6-5	TRBJ2-7
CASSLSGNGNIQYF	TGTGCCAGCAGCTTAAGCGGGAATGGAAACATTCAGTACTTC	TRBD2	.	TRBV7-6	TRBJ2-4
CASKGTGGRADTQYF	TGTGCCAGTAAGGGGACAGGGGGTCGGGCAGATACGCAGTATTTT	TRBD1	.	TRBV19	TRBJ2-3
CASSQDKGQGEKLFF	TGCGCCAGCAGCCAAGATAAGGGACAGGGAGAAAAACTGTTTTTT	TRBD1	.	TRBV4-3	TRBJ1-4
CAWRTGGRGNTIYF	TGTGCCTGGCGAACAGGGGGCAGGGGAAACACCATATATTTT	TRBD1	.	TRBV30	TRBJ1-3
CASSVGEAVETQYF	TGTGCCAGCAGTGTGGGTGAGGCGGTAGAGACCCAGTACTTC	.	once	TRBV2	TRBJ2-5
CASRDRAHTEAFF	TGTGCCAGCAGAGACAGGGCCCACACTGAAGCTTTCTTT	TRBD1	.	TRBV7-2	TRBJ1-1
CASSQASSGANVLTF	TGCGCCAGCAGCCAAGCTTCCTCTGGGGCCAACGTCCTGACTTTC	.	.	TRBV4-1	TRBJ2-6
CASSDRGRREQFF	TGTGCCAGCAGTGACAGGGGGCGACGTGAGCAGTTCTTC	TRBD1	.	TRBV12-3/TRBV12-4	TRBJ2-1
CAIREEVYGYTF	TGTGCCATCCGTGAGGAGGTCTATGGCTACACCTTC	.	.	TRBV10-3	TRBJ1-2
CASSLSGGSNQPQHF	TGCGCCAGCAGCTTGTCGGGGGGGAGCAATCAGCCCCAGCATTTT	.	.	TRBV5-1	TRBJ1-5
CASSPGTSGRPRTEQFF	TGTGCCAGCAGTCCAGGGACTAGCGGGAGACCAAGGACTGAGCAGTTCTTC	TRBD2	.	TRBV27	TRBJ2-1
CASSQMESVYPLHF	TGCGCCAGCAGCCAGATGGAGAGCGTCTACCCCCTCCACTTT	.	.	TRBV4-3	TRBJ1-6
CASRVGGSRSNEQFF	TGCGCCAGCAGAGTAGGGGGTAGTAGAAGCAATGAGCAGTTCTTC	.	.	TRBV5-1	TRBJ2-1
CSVAAGRGTEAFF	TGCAGCGTGGCGGCGGGCAGGGGTACTGAAGCTTTCTTT	.	.	TRBV29-1	TRBJ1-1
CASSKVRTWSQPQHF	TGTGCCAGCAGCAAAGTCCGGACATGGAGTCAGCCCCAGCATTTT	.	.	TRBV21-1	TRBJ1-5
CASSSSGQGNNADTQYF	TGCGCCAGCAGCTCTAGTGGACAGGGGAATAATGCAGATACGCAGTATTTT	TRBD1	.	TRBV5-1	TRBJ2-3